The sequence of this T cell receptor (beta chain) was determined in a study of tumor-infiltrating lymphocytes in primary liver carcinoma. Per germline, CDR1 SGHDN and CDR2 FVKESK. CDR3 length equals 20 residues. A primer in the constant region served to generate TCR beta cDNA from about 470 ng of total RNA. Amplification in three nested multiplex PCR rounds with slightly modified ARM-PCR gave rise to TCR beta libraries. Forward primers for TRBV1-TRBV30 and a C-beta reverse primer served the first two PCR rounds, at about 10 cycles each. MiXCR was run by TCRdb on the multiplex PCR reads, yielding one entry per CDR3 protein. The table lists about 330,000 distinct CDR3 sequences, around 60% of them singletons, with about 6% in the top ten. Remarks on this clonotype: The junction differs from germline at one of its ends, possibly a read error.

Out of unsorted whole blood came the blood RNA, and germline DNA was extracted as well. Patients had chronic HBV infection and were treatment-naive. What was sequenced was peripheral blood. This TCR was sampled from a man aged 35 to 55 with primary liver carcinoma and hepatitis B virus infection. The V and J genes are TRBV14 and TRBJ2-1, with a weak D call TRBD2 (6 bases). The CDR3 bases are TGTGCCAGCGGCCATAACCCGGGGACTGGCGGAGGTAAAAAGTACAATGAGCACTTCTTC. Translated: CASGHNPGTGGGKKYNEHFF.